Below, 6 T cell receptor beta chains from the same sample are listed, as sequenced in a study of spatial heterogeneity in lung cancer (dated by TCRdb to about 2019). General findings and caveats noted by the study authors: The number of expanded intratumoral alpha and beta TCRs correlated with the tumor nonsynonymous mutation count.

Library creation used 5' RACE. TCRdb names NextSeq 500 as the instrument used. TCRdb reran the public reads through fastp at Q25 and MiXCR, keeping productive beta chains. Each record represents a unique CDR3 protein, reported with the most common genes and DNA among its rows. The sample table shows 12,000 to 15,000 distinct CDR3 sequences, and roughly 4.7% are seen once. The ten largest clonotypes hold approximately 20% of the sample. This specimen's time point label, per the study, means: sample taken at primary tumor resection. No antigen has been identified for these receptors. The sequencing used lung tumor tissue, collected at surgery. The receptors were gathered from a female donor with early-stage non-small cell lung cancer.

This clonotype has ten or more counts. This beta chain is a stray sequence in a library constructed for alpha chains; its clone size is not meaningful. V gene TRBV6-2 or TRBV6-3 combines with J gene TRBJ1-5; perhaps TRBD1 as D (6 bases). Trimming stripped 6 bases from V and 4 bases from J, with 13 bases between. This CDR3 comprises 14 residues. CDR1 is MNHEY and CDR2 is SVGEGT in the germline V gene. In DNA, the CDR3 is TGTGCCAGCAGCCCGGACAGATTAAATCAGCCCCAGCATTTT. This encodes CASSPDRLNQPQHF.

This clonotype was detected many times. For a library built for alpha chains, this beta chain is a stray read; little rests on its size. CDR3 DNA: TGTGCCAGTACCTTAGCGGGGGGAAACACCGGGGAGCTGTTTTTT. Protein product: CASTLAGGNTGELFF. The V gene is TRBV19, the J gene TRBJ2-2; 10 bases agree with TRBD2. The germline V gene has CDR1 LNHDA and CDR2 SQIVND (reference sequence). This CDR3 has 15 amino acids. The junction had 4 bases not matched to a gene; V was cut back by 7 bases and J by 2 bases.

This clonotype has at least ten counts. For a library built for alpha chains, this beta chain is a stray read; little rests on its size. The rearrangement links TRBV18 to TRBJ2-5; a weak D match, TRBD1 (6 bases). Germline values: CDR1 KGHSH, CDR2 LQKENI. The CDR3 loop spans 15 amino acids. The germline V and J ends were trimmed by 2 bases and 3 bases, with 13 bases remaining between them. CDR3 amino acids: CASSPWGGQKETQYF. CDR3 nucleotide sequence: TGTGCCAGCTCACCATGGGGTGGACAGAAAGAGACCCAGTACTTC.

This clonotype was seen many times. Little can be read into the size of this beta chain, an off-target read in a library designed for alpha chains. Here the CDR3 DNA reads TGTGCCAGCAGCCAACCCGCAGGGAGAGGGACTGAAGCTTTCTTT. Its translation: CASSQPAGRGTEAFF. The rearrangement joins TRBV6-5 to TRBJ1-1, with D tentatively TRBD1 (5 bases). There are 15 residues in the CDR3. V lost 6 bases and J lost 5, with 19 bases in between. CDR1 and CDR2 (germline): MNHEY, SVGAGI.

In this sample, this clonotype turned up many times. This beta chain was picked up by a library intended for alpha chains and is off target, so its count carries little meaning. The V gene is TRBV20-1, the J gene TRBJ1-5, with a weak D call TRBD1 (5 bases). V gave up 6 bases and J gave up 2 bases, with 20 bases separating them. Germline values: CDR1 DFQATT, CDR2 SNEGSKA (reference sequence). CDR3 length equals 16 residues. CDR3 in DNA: TGCAGTGCCTTATCCGCAGGGAGTGTTCGCAATCAGCCCCAGCATTTT. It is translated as CSALSAGSVRNQPQHF.

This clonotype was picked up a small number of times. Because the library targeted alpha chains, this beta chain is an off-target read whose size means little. The CDR3: CASSEAPSGIWGQPQHF. The CDR3 bases are TGTGCCAGCAGTGAAGCGCCTTCGGGAATATGGGGACAGCCCCAGCATTTT. The genes are TRBV6-1 and TRBJ1-5; D unclear. The CDR3 contains 17 residues. V was cut by 0 bases and J by 7 bases, with 19 bases left in between. Germline V gene data show CDR1 as MNHNS and CDR2 as SASEGT.